Below, 3 T cell receptor beta chains from the same sample are listed, as sequenced in a study of memory CD4+ T cells and cytomegalovirus serostatus (dated by TCRdb to between 2018 and 2021). Single viable CD3+CD4+CD8-CD45RO+ cells were sorted as memory CD4+ T cells on a FACSAria II. The receptor library was made with the immunoSEQ multiplex PCR assay. TCRdb carries this immuneACCESS record with in-frame sequences only. Its versions omit some clonotypes, under half of them owing to an unresolved V gene in the studies checked, with the rest unexplained. Across this sample there are about 50,000 clones, with roughly 82% seen only once. The ten largest clonotypes hold less than 0.5% of the sample. The sequenced material came from memory CD4+ T cells from blood. Receptors were obtained from an adult in good health and CMV-seronegative.

CDR3 bases: TGCGCCAGCACCCGGGACAGCGTCCTAGATACGCAGTATTTT. Its translation: CASTRDSVLDTQYF. The J gene is TRBJ2-3, the V gene TRBV5-1, with 7 bases matching TRBD1. Looked up from germline, CDR1 is SGHRS and CDR2 is YFSETQ. The CDR3 contains 14 residues. V was pared by 6 bases and J by 5 bases, with 9 bases of the junction left unmatched. Looking up the rest from reference TRBV5-1 and TRBJ2-3 gives the full variable domain: KAGVTQTPRYLIKTRGQQVTLSCSPISGHRSVSWYQQTPGQGLQFLFEYFSETQRNKGNFPGRFSGRQFSNSRSEMNVSTLELGDSALYLCASTRDSVLDTQYFGPGTRLTVL.

J is TRBJ1-2 and V is TRBV15, with 12 nucleotides matching TRBD1. J was trimmed by 6 bases and V by 1 base; bases with no gene match: 3. The CDR3 length is 15 residues. Germline values: CDR1 LNHNV, CDR2 YYDKDF (reference sequence). CDR3 DNA: TGTGCCACCAGCAGAGGGGGGACAGGGGGCGATGGCTACACCTTC. Translating gives CATSRGGTGGDGYTF.

The chain is built from TRBV18 and TRBJ2-2, with D possibly matching TRBD2 (5 bases). CDR3 length: 16 amino acids. From germline, CDR1 is KGHSH and CDR2 LQKENI. Trimming took off 6 bases at V and 1 base at J, with 15 bases between the two ends. In DNA, the CDR3 is TGTGCCAGCTCTTCCCGAGGCGGACTGAACACCGGGGAGCTGTTTTTT. Amino acids: CASSSRGGLNTGELFF. Combining the CDR3 with reference TRBV18 and TRBJ2-2 gives the whole variable domain NAGVMQNPRHLVRRRGQEARLRCSPMKGHSHVYWYRQLPEEGLKFMVYLQKENIIDESGMPKERFSAEFPKEGPSILRIQQVVRGDSAAYFCASSSRGGLNTGELFFGEGSRLTVL.